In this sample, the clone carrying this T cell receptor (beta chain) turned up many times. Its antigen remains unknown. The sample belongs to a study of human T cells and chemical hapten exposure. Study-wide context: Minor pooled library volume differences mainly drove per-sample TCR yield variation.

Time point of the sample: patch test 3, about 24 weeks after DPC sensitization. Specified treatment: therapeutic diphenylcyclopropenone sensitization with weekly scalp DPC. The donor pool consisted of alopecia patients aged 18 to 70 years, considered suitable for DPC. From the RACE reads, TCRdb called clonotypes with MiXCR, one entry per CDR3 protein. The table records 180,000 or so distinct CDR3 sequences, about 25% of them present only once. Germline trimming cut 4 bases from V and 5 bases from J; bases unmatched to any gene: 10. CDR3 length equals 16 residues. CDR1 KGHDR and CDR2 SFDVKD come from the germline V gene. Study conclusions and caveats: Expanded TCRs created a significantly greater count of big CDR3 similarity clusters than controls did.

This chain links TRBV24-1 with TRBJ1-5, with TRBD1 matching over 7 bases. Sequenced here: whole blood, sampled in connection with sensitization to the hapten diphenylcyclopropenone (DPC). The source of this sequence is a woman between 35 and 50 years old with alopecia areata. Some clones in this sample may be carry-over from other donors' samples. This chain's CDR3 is CATSDMRQGQDQPQHF. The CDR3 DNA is TGTGCCACCAGTGACATGCGACAGGGTCAGGATCAGCCCCAGCATTTT.